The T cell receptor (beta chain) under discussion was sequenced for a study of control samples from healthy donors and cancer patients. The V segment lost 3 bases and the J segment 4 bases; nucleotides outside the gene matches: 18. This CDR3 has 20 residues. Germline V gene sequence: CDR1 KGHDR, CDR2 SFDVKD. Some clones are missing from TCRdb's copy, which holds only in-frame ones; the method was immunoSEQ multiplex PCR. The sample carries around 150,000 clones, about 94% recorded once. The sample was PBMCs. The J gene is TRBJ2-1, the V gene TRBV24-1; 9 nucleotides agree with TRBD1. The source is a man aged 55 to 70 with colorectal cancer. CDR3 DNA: TGTGCCACCAGTGATGCCTTCCCGGGACAGGGACAAGAATTATACAATGAGCAGTTCTTC. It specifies CATSDAFPGQGQELYNEQFF.